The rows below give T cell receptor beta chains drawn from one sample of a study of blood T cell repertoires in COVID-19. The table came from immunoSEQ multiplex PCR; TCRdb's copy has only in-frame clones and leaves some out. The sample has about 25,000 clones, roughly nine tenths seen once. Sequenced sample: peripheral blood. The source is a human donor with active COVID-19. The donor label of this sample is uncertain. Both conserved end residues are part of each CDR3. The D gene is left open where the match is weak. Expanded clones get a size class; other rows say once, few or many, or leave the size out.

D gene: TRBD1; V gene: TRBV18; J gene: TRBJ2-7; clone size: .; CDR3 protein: CASSPSGQGLYEQYF; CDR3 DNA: TGTGCCAGCTCACCCTCGGGACAGGGTCTTTACGAGCAGTACTTC
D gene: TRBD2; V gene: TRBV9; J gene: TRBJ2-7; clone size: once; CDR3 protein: CASSATSGRGNEQYF; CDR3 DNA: TGTGCCAGCAGCGCTACTAGCGGGAGGGGTAACGAGCAGTACTTC
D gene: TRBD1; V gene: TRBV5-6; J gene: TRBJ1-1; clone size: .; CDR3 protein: CASSLPTGILMNTEAFF; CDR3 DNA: TGTGCCAGCAGCTTACCGACAGGGATCCTGATGAACACTGAAGCTTTCTTT
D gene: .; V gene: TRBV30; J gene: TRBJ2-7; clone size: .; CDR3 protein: CAWGDEVEYF; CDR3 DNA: TGTGCCTGGGGAGACGAGGTAGAGTACTTC
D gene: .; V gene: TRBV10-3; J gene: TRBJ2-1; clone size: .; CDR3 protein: CAISLDSYNEQFF; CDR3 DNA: TGTGCCATCAGTCTGGACAGCTACAATGAGCAGTTCTTC
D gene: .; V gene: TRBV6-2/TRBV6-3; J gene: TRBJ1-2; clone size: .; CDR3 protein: CASSYDPRVGYTF; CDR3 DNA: TGTGCCAGCAGTTACGACCCCCGGGTTGGCTACACCTTC
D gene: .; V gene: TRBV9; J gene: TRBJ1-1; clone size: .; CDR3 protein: CASSVATGLNTEAFF; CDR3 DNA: TGTGCCAGCAGCGTAGCTACGGGGTTAAACACTGAAGCTTTCTTT
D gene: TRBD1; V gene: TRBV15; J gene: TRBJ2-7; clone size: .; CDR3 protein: CATSRGGTETSYEQYF; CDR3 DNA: TGTGCCACCAGCAGGGGTGGGACAGAGACCTCCTACGAGCAGTACTTC
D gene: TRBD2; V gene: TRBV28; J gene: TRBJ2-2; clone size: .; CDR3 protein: CASRLPSGSGPGELFF; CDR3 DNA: TGTGCCAGCAGACTACCTAGCGGGAGCGGGCCCGGGGAGCTGTTTTTT
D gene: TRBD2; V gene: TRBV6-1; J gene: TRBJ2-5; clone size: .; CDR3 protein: CASSELAGGPQETQYF; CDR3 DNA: TGTGCCAGCAGTGAACTAGCGGGAGGGCCCCAAGAGACCCAGTACTTC
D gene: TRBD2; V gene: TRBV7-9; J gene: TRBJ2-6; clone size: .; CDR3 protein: CASSLVGRAGSGANVLTF; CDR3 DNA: TGTGCCAGCAGCTTAGTTGGGAGAGCGGGATCTGGGGCCAACGTCCTGACTTTC
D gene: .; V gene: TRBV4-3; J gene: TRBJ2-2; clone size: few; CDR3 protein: CASSQDFGNSLPGELFF; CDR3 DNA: TGCGCCAGCAGCCAAGATTTCGGTAACAGTCTCCCCGGGGAGCTGTTTTTT
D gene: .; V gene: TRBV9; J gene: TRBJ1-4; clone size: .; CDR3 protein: CASSPLSERNNEKLFF; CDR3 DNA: TGTGCCAGCAGCCCACTTAGTGAGAGGAATAATGAAAAACTGTTTTTT
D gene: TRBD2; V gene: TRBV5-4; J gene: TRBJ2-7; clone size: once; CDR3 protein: CASSRTSGSYEQYF; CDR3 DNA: TGTGCCAGCAGCCGCACTAGCGGTTCCTACGAGCAGTACTTC
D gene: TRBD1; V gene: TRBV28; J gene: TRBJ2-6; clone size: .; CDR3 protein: CASSFQGDLDGANVLTF; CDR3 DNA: TGTGCCAGCAGTTTTCAGGGGGACCTTGACGGGGCCAACGTCCTGACTTTC
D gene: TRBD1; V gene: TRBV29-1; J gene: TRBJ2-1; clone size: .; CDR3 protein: CSVVRDSYNEQFF; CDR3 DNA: TGCAGCGTTGTCCGGGACAGCTACAATGAGCAGTTCTTC
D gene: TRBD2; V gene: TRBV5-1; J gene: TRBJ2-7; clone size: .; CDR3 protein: CASSLGPTSGRGEQYF; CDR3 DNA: TGCGCCAGCAGCTTGGGCCCCACTAGCGGGAGAGGGGAGCAGTACTTC
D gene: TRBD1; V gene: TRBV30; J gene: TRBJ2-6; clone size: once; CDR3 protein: CAARGTGANVLTF; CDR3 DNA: TGTGCCGCCAGGGGGACCGGGGCCAACGTCCTGACTTTC
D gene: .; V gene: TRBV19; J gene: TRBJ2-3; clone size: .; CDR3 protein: CASSTYSGSTDTQYF; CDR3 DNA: TGTGCCAGTAGTACTTATAGCGGTAGCACAGATACGCAGTATTTT
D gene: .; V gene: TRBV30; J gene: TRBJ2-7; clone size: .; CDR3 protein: CAWSTTGVREQYF; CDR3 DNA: TGTGCCTGGAGTACAACGGGAGTAAGAGAGCAGTACTTC
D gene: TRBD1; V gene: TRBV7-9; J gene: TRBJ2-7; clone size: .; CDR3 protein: CASSPTGTGVEQYF; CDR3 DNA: TGTGCCAGCAGCCCGACCGGGACAGGGGTCGAGCAGTACTTC
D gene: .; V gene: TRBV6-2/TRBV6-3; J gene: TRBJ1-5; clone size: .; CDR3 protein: CASSYPVSNQPQHF; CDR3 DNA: TGTGCCAGCAGTTACCCAGTTAGCAATCAGCCCCAGCATTTT
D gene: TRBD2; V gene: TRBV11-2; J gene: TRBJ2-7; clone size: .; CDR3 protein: CASSLETSGWYEQYF; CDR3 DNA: TGTGCCAGCAGCCTGGAGACTAGCGGGTGGTACGAGCAGTACTTC
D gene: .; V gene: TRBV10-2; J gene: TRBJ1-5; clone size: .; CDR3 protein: CASSGMTGPNQPQHF; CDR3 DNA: TGCGCCAGCAGCGGCATGACAGGCCCAAATCAGCCCCAGCATTTT
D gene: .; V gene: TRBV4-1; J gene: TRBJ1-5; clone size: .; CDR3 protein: CASSQTIPTGSNQPQHF; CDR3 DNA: TGCGCCAGCAGCCAAACAATCCCGACAGGCAGCAATCAGCCCCAGCATTTT
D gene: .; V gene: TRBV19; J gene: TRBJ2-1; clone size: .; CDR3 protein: CASSIPQRADSMQFF; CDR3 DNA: TGTGCCAGTAGTATCCCTCAGAGGGCCGATAGCATGCAGTTCTTC
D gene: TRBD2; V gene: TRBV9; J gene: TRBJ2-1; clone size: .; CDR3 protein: CASSVRSGEYNEQFF; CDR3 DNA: TGTGCCAGCAGCGTAAGGAGCGGGGAATACAATGAGCAGTTCTTC
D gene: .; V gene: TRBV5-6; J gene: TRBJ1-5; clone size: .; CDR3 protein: CASSLSGADQPQHF; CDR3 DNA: TGTGCCAGCAGCTTGTCAGGGGCGGATCAGCCCCAGCATTTT